Each of the 18 T cell receptor beta chains below was sequenced from the same sample in a study of cytomegalovirus exposure and HLA in healthy donors. The PCR was carried out with 60 Vbeta primers and 13 Jbeta primers. Sequencing was performed with immunoSEQ multiplex PCR; in TCRdb, only in-frame clones are kept and a portion is missing. The repertoire holds around 100,000 clones, with approximately 66% as singletons. The specimen was PBMCs. The source is a man in his forties or fifties in good health and CMV-seropositive.

V usage is TRBV10-3 and J usage is TRBJ1-1; 10 nucleotides line up with TRBD1. The V gene end was trimmed by 8 bases and the J gene end by 2 bases; junction bases not matched to a gene: 5. The CDR3 length is 14 residues. The germline V gene has CDR1 ENHRY and CDR2 SYGVKD. CDR3 nucleotides: TGTGCCATCGCAATGACAGGGGGCAACACTGAAGCTTTCTTT. Protein product: CAIAMTGGNTEAFF.

This clone has ten or more counts. The chain links TRBV29-1 to TRBJ2-1, with 12 nucleotides matching TRBD1. Germline CDR1 and CDR2: SQVTM and ANQGSEA. With 8 bases clipped from V and 10 bases from J, the junction kept 9 bases outside the gene matches. The CDR3 sequence is 13 residues long. CDR3 nucleotides: TGCAGCATCCCGGGACAGGGGGCAGTAGAGCAGTTCTTC. Translating it yields CSIPGQGAVEQFF.

The gene calls are TRBV9 and TRBJ2-3; D not certain. The CDR3 length is 14 residues. Germline V lookup: CDR1 SGDLS, CDR2 YYNGEE. V shed 3 bases and J shed 0 bases, with 8 bases lying between them. CDR3 DNA: TGTGCCAGCAGCGATGGCCTTAGCACAGATACGCAGTATTTT. Translated: CASSDGLSTDTQYF. The full variable domain, rest sourced from reference TRBV9 and TRBJ2-3, is DSGVTQTPKHLITATGQRVTLRCSPRSGDLSVYWYQQSLDQGLQFLIQYYNGEERAKGNILERFSAQQFPDLHSELNLSSLELGDSALYFCASSDGLSTDTQYFGPGTRLTVL.

The rearrangement joins TRBV2 to TRBJ2-3; D remains ambiguous. This CDR3 contains 14 residues. The V end was cut by 6 bases, the J end by 0 bases, with 10 bases between. Germline V lookup: CDR1 SNHLY, CDR2 FYNNEI. For the CDR3, the DNA is TGTGCCAGCAGACCCTACCTCAGCACAGATACGCAGTATTTT. Translation gives CASRPYLSTDTQYF. The full variable domain, with the rest looked up from reference TRBV2 and TRBJ2-3, is EPEVTQTPSHQVTQMGQEVILRCVPISNHLYFYWYRQILGQKVEFLVSFYNNEISEKSEIFDDQFSVERPDGSNFTLKIRSTKLEDSAMYFCASRPYLSTDTQYFGPGTRLTVL.

This clone has only a few counts. The chain links TRBV6-1 to TRBJ1-5, with D perhaps matching TRBD1 (6 bases). V was clipped by 4 bases and J by 0 bases, with 13 bases between them. Germline V lookup: CDR1 MNHNS, CDR2 SASEGT. CDR3 length: 16 amino acids. The CDR3 nucleotides are TGTGCCAGCAGTGGTCCATCAGGGGCTAGCAATCAGCCCCAGCATTTT. Its protein is CASSGPSGASNQPQHF.

The V and J genes are TRBV28 and TRBJ1-5; TRBD1 matches at 7 bases. Germline CDR1 and CDR2: MDHEN and SYDVKM. The junction had 9 bases not matched to a gene; V was cut back by 1 base and J by 6 bases. CDR3 length: 16 amino acids. CDR3 sequence (DNA): TGTGCCAGCAGTTTATACCCCGGGACAGTGGCTCAGCCCCAGCATTTT. Residues: CASSLYPGTVAQPQHF.

The chain carries TRBV7-3 and TRBJ2-3; TRBD2 agrees at 8 bases. With 6 bases clipped from V and 1 base from J, the junction kept 0 bases outside the gene matches. Germline values: CDR1 SGHTA, CDR2 FQGTGA. The CDR3 runs 13 residues. CDR3 protein: CASRAGGTDTQYF. DNA for the CDR3: TGTGCCAGCAGAGCGGGAGGCACAGATACGCAGTATTTT.

In this sample, this clone turned up a few times. This chain links TRBV30 with TRBJ1-4; a weak D match, TRBD1 (6 bases). Per the germline V gene, CDR1 is GTSNPN and CDR2 is SVGIG (reference sequence). The length of the CDR3 is 14 residues. V was shortened by 7 bases and J by 8 bases, with 20 bases between the two germline ends. CDR3 sequence reads: CASSWDISGEKLFF. The CDR3 DNA reads as TGTGCCTCCAGTTGGGACATCAGTGGGGAAAAACTGTTTTTT. The variable domain in full, completed from reference TRBV30 and TRBJ1-4, reads SQTIHQWPATLVQPVGSPLSLECTVEGTSNPNLYWYRQAAGRGLQLLFYSVGIGQISSEVPQNLSASRPQDRQFILSSKKLLLSDSGFYLCASSWDISGEKLFFGSGTQLSVL.

This chain links TRBV19 with TRBJ2-7; no definite D call. Germline V gene data show CDR1 as LNHDA and CDR2 as SQIVND (reference sequence). Trimming pared 3 bases from V and 3 bases from J, leaving 12 bases between. The CDR3 totals 14 residues. CDR3: CASSISPFNYEQYV. The CDR3 nucleotides are TGTGCCAGTAGTATCTCCCCTTTCAACTACGAGCAGTACGTC.

The chain employs TRBV27 and TRBJ1-1; 7 bases map to TRBD1. With 0 bases clipped from V and 6 bases from J, the junction kept 16 bases outside the gene matches. The CDR3 covers 18 residues. Germline V gene sequence: CDR1 MNHEY, CDR2 SMNVEV (reference sequence). The chain's CDR3 is CASSLSFAFDREGSEAFF. The CDR3 nucleotides are TGTGCCAGCAGTTTATCGTTTGCATTCGACAGGGAAGGTTCTGAAGCTTTCTTT.

The V and J genes are TRBV5-1 and TRBJ1-2; no reliable D call. CDR3 size: 13 residues. Germline loops: CDR1 SGHRS, CDR2 YFSETQ. The V gene lost 8 bases and the J gene lost 2 bases, with 13 bases spanning the gap. The CDR3 bases are TGCGCCAGTCGGGAACCCCCGAACTATGGCTACACCTTC. This encodes CASREPPNYGYTF.

The V call is TRBV5-1, the J call TRBJ2-7, with 9 bases that match TRBD2. V lost 4 bases to trimming and J lost 3 bases; unmatched junction nucleotides: 8. The CDR3 runs to 15 residues. CDR1 and CDR2 (germline): SGHRS, YFSETQ. CDR3 bases: TGCGCCAGCAGCCTAGATGCGACTAGCGGCTACGAGCAGTACGTC. Its translation: CASSLDATSGYEQYV.

The J gene is TRBJ2-1, the V gene TRBV2; 13 bases fit TRBD2. The germline V gene has CDR1 SNHLY and CDR2 FYNNEI. This CDR3 is 15 amino acids long. V shed 6 bases, J shed 6 bases, and the junction held 5 bases outside the gene matches. The DNA of the CDR3 is TGTGCCAGCAGCCAACTAGCGGGAGGGGCCAATGAGCAGTTCTTC. The encoded protein is CASSQLAGGANEQFF.

This clone was observed a few times. The chain is built from TRBV28 and TRBJ2-7, with D possibly being TRBD1 or TRBD2 (5 bases each). The CDR3 length is 16 residues. V lost 2 bases and J lost 3, with 17 bases in between. In germline, CDR1 is MDHEN, CDR2 SYDVKM. The CDR3, as DNA: TGTGCCAGCAGTTTAAGTCGAGGGGATGGGGGCTACGAGCAGTACGTC. This codes for CASSLSRGDGGYEQYV.

There are a few counts of this clone. The rearrangement links TRBV29-1 to TRBJ2-2; D unresolved. This CDR3 spans 11 amino acids. V dropped 7 bases and J dropped 0 bases, with 3 bases sitting between them. Germline-derived CDR1 and CDR2 are SQVTM and ANQGSEA. CDR3 sequence: CSATNTGELFF. CDR3 DNA: TGCAGCGCCACGAACACCGGGGAGCTGTTTTTT.

The chain combines TRBV18 with TRBJ1-4, with D perhaps matching TRBD1 (6 bases). Trimming removed 0 bases from V and 5 bases from J, with 7 bases in between. This CDR3 spans 14 amino acids. The germline CDR1 and CDR2 sequences are KGHSH and LQKENI. The CDR3 coding sequence is TGTGCCAGCTCACCACCCGGGACAAATGAAAAACTGTTTTTT. It yields the protein CASSPPGTNEKLFF.

J is TRBJ2-4 and V is TRBV5-1, with 7 bases matching TRBD1. CDR1 and CDR2 (germline): SGHRS, YFSETQ. V dropped 10 bases and J dropped 4; count of bases not matched to a gene: 8. The CDR3 covers 13 residues. The CDR3 DNA reads TGCGCCGCAGAACGGGGACAGAAAAACATTCAGTACTTC. Protein sequence: CAAERGQKNIQYF.

This chain uses TRBV2 with TRBJ1-1; D is perhaps TRBD1 (5 bases). CDR1 SNHLY and CDR2 FYNNEI come from the germline V gene. V lost 5 bases, J lost 5 bases, and 12 bases lay in between. The CDR3 runs 13 residues. CDR3 in DNA: TGTGCCAGCAGTACCGGGGGTAGGACTGAAGCTTTCTTT. This translates into CASSTGGRTEAFF.